The 23 T cell receptor beta chains in this list originate from one sample, sequenced in a study of blood T cell repertoires in COVID-19. The assay was immunoSEQ multiplex PCR, and TCRdb's table has in-frame clones only and misses some. The sample holds 150,000 or so clones, about 81% seen once. The sequenced sample was peripheral blood. These receptor sequences come from a human donor in a cohort sampled during active COVID-19.

The chain links TRBV25-1 to TRBJ2-1; 9 nucleotides match TRBD2. This CDR3 is built from 14 residues. V lost 4 bases to trimming and J lost 4 bases; unmatched junction nucleotides: 2. Germline V gene data show CDR1 as MGHDK and CDR2 as SYGVNS. CDR3 nucleotide sequence: TGTGCCAGCAGTGGCCTAGCGGGATACAATGAGCAGTTCTTC. This translates into CASSGLAGYNEQFF. Together with reference TRBV25-1 and TRBJ2-1, the CDR3 gives the full variable domain: EADIYQTPRYLVIGTGKKITLECSQTMGHDKMYWYQQDPGMELHLIHYSYGVNSTEKGDLSSESTVSRIRTEHFPLTLESARPSHTSQYLCASSGLAGYNEQFFGPGTRLTVL.

The gene calls are TRBV7-2 and TRBJ2-7; TRBD2 matches 8 bases. From germline, CDR1 is SGHTA and CDR2 FQGNSA. This CDR3 is 15 amino acids long. V dropped 0 bases and J dropped 0; count of bases not matched to a gene: 1. CDR3 coding DNA: TGTGCCAGCAGCTTAGCAGCGGGGGACTCCTACGAGCAGTACTTC. Translated, it gives CASSLAAGDSYEQYF.

The chain links TRBV5-1 to TRBJ2-7; 7 nucleotides match TRBD1. This CDR3 comprises 12 residues. Germline V lookup: CDR1 SGHRS, CDR2 YFSETQ. With 4 bases clipped from V and 6 bases from J, the junction kept 4 bases outside the gene matches. The CDR3 DNA follows: TGCGCCAGCAGCCTGACAGGGCGCGAGCAGTACTTC. Its translation is CASSLTGREQYF.

The chain uses TRBV5-5 and TRBJ2-7, with TRBD1 matching over 8 bases. The CDR3 has 12 residues. Per the germline V gene, CDR1 is SGHKS and CDR2 is YYEKEE (reference sequence). V dropped 6 bases and J dropped 3; count of bases not matched to a gene: 2. CDR3 amino acids: CASTGQGYEQYF. CDR3 bases: TGTGCCAGCACAGGACAGGGCTACGAGCAGTACTTC.

This chain links TRBV23-1 with TRBJ2-1, with D tentatively TRBD1 (5 bases). TRBV23-1 is an open reading frame, and its role is uncertain. The CDR3 is made up of 13 amino acids. V shed 4 bases and J shed 2 bases, with 6 bases lying between them. The CDR3 is CASSLGPYNEQFF. CDR3 in DNA: TGCGCCAGCAGTCTGGGGCCCTACAATGAGCAGTTCTTC.

The V and J genes are TRBV16 and TRBJ1-3; D gene unclear. Germline values: CDR1 KGHSY, CDR2 FQNENV. V was pared by 4 bases and J by 4 bases, with 5 bases between. CDR3 length equals 12 residues. CDR3 region: CASSPFGNTIYF. The CDR3 region has the DNA TGTGCCAGCAGCCCATTCGGAAACACCATATATTTT.

This chain connects TRBV7-9 to TRBJ1-2, with 11 bases identical to TRBD1. The CDR3 covers 16 residues. With 5 bases clipped from V and 5 bases from J, the junction kept 10 bases outside the gene matches. The germline V gene has CDR1 SEHNR and CDR2 FQNEAQ (reference sequence). CDR3 nucleotides: TGTGCCAGCAGCCTTTGGACAGGGGGCGCCGAATATGGCTACACCTTC. Protein sequence: CASSLWTGGAEYGYTF.

The chain recombines TRBV5-1 with TRBJ2-7; tentatively, D is TRBD1 (6 bases). CDR3 length equals 17 residues. Germline CDR1 SGHRS, CDR2 YFSETQ. V shed 0 bases and J shed 3 bases, with 19 bases lying between them. CDR3 coding DNA: TGCGCCAGCAGCTTGGAGCTAATGGACAGACGATTCTACGAGCAGTACTTC. Its translation: CASSLELMDRRFYEQYF.

The chain joins TRBV11-2 to TRBJ2-1; 16 nucleotides align to TRBD2. This CDR3 contains 18 residues. With 1 base clipped from V and 8 bases from J, the junction kept 8 bases outside the gene matches. Germline V gives CDR1 SGHAT, CDR2 FQNNGV. The chain's CDR3 is CASSLGLGLAGGPYEQFF. CDR3 coding DNA: TGTGCCAGCAGCTTAGGTCTGGGACTAGCGGGGGGGCCCTATGAGCAGTTCTTC.

The J gene is TRBJ1-2, the V gene TRBV6-5; no firm D call. Germline V CDR1 and CDR2: MNHEY, SVGAGI. V was shortened by 6 bases and J by 4 bases, with 15 bases between the two germline ends. The CDR3 is made up of 14 amino acids. CDR3 sequence reads: CASSLTSLGYGYTF. The CDR3, as DNA: TGTGCCAGCAGCCTGACTAGTTTGGGCTATGGCTACACCTTC.

The chain combines TRBV6-5 with TRBJ1-4; 9 bases map to TRBD1. The length of the CDR3 is 15 residues. J gave up 8 bases and V 6 bases, and 10 bases lay outside the gene matches. Germline-derived CDR1 and CDR2 are MNHEY and SVGAGI. This chain's CDR3 is CASSPGQGRGEKLFF. CDR3 in DNA: TGTGCCAGCAGCCCCGGACAGGGGAGAGGGGAAAAACTGTTTTTT.

The V and J genes are TRBV5-1 and TRBJ1-1, with D tentatively TRBD1 (6 bases). The germline V and J ends were trimmed by 6 bases and 1 base, with 16 bases remaining between them. The CDR3 is 15 amino acids. Germline V CDR1 and CDR2: SGHRS, YFSETQ. This CDR3 reads CASTITGPSNTEAFF. CDR3 coding DNA: TGCGCCAGCACGATTACAGGGCCATCGAACACTGAAGCTTTCTTT.

V and J are TRBV4-1 and TRBJ2-5; 7 bases agree with TRBD1. V gave up 3 bases and J gave up 5 bases; unmatched junction bases: 9. The CDR3 is 15 residues long. CDR1 MGHRA and CDR2 YSYEKL come from the germline V gene. In nucleotides, the CDR3 is TGCGCCAGCAGCCATCCCGGGACAGCTTCTGAGACCCAGTACTTC. It is translated as CASSHPGTASETQYF.

CDR3 coding DNA: TGTGCCAGCAGAGAACTAGGACAGTCAGAGACCCAGTACTTC. The encoded protein is CASRELGQSETQYF. The chain links TRBV2 to TRBJ2-5, with D maybe TRBD1 (6 bases). This CDR3 region has 14 residues. CDR1 is SNHLY and CDR2 is FYNNEI in the germline V gene. V gave up 6 bases and J gave up 4 bases, with 15 bases separating them.

The J gene is TRBJ1-5, the V gene TRBV7-2; D is ambiguous. The CDR3 length is 12 residues. The germline V and J ends were trimmed by 5 bases and 4 bases, with 6 bases remaining between them. The germline CDR1 and CDR2 sequences are SGHTA and FQGNSA. Written as DNA, the CDR3 is TGTGCCAGCAGCCCGCTAAATCAGCCCCAGCATTTT. It translates to CASSPLNQPQHF.

CDR3 coding DNA: TGTGCCAGCAGTTACGTACGCGGGGGGCTCCAAGAGACCCAGTACTTC. The encoded protein is CASSYVRGGLQETQYF. The chain combines TRBV6-2 or TRBV6-3 with TRBJ2-5; 8 bases fit TRBD2. Losses at the gene ends were 2 bases for V and 1 base for J; bases not matched to a gene: 6. The CDR3 loop spans 16 amino acids. Germline V gene lookup returns CDR1 MNHEY and CDR2 SVGEGT.

The chain has TRBV5-6 and TRBJ1-6; D not resolved. Trimming shortened V by 2 bases and J by 9 bases, and 6 bases separated the two germline ends. This CDR3 is built from 12 residues. Germline V gene lookup returns CDR1 SGHDT and CDR2 YYEEEE. The DNA for the CDR3 is TGTGCCAGCAGCTTCGAAGCTTCACCCCTCCACTTT. The encoded protein is CASSFEASPLHF.

The chain carries TRBV12-5 and TRBJ2-5; 12 positions agree with TRBD2. V was pared by 4 bases and J by 4 bases, with 7 bases of the junction left unmatched. The CDR3 runs to 16 residues. The germline CDR1 and CDR2 sequences are LGHNT and FRNRAP. The chain's CDR3 is CASGSLAGGWGETQYF. CDR3 nucleotides: TGTGCTAGTGGTTCCCTAGCGGGAGGGTGGGGAGAGACCCAGTACTTC.

The genes are TRBV7-2 and TRBJ2-5; 9 bases are a match to TRBD1. This CDR3 contains 15 residues. Germline CDR1 and CDR2: SGHTA and FQGNSA. With 5 bases clipped from V and 5 bases from J, the junction kept 9 bases outside the gene matches. CDR3 protein: CASSAGTGNRETQYF. The CDR3 nucleotides are TGTGCCAGCAGCGCCGGGACAGGGAATCGCGAGACCCAGTACTTC.

This chain links TRBV7-2 with TRBJ1-1; D unclear. This CDR3 contains 15 residues. Trimming shortened V by 5 bases and J by 4 bases, and 17 bases separated the two germline ends. Per germline, CDR1 SGHTA and CDR2 FQGNSA. The CDR3 region is CASSHQRLGSTEAFF. CDR3 nucleotides: TGTGCCAGCAGCCACCAGCGCCTAGGGAGCACTGAAGCTTTCTTT.

The V call is TRBV10-1, the J call TRBJ2-7, with TRBD2 matching 8 bases. With 6 bases clipped from V and 7 bases from J, the junction kept 8 bases outside the gene matches. CDR3 length: 13 residues. Germline V gene data show CDR1 as WNHNN and CDR2 as SYGVQD (reference sequence). Here the CDR3 DNA reads TGCGCCAGCAGGCCGAACGGGGGGGTTGAGCAGTACTTC. It specifies CASRPNGGVEQYF.

This chain links TRBV15 with TRBJ2-1; 8 bases fit TRBD1. V lost 1 base and J lost 8; bases outside the gene matches: 4. The CDR3 runs to 14 residues. CDR1 and CDR2 (germline): LNHNV, YYDKDF (reference sequence). CDR3 residues: CATSRGTGSHEQFF. The CDR3 DNA is TGTGCCACCAGCAGAGGGACAGGGTCGCATGAGCAGTTCTTC.

This clone was picked up one time. This sequence joins TRBV27 and TRBJ2-1, with unresolved D. Trimming shortened V by 6 bases and J by 8 bases, and 14 bases separated the two germline ends. The germline V gene encodes CDR1 MNHEY and CDR2 SMNVEV (reference sequence). The CDR3 length is 13 residues. CDR3 sequence: CASSRPRVHEQFF. The CDR3 DNA sequence: TGTGCCAGCAGCCGACCTCGGGTCCATGAGCAGTTCTTC.